The next 4 T cell receptor beta chains were all read from a single sample in a study of shared clonotypes between healthy human individuals. Positively selected for CCR7, the CD45RO-negative cells used as naive CD8 cells excluded terminally differentiated effector memory CD45RA+ cells. Using immunoSEQ multiplex PCR, the repertoire was profiled, and TCRdb retains in-frame clones only, with some absent. The data contain roughly 2,000,000 clones, around 96% of them singletons. The specimen sequenced was naive CD8+ T cells sorted from blood. These receptors were taken from a man between 18 and 29 years old in good health.

This clone has only one observation. The V and J genes are TRBV5-1 and TRBJ1-1, with D perhaps matching TRBD1 (5 bases). The germline CDR1 and CDR2 sequences are SGHRS and YFSETQ. The CDR3 sequence is 14 residues long. Trimming took off 3 bases at V and 6 bases at J, with 15 bases between the two ends. CDR3 nucleotide sequence: TGCGCCAGCAGCTGGGTGGGGCAGGGCGCTGAAGCTTTCTTT. Amino acids: CASSWVGQGAEAFF.

This chain connects TRBV2 to TRBJ2-1, with a possible D match to TRBD1 (5 bases). Germline V gene data show CDR1 as SNHLY and CDR2 as FYNNEI. Trimming left V 3 bases short and J 3 bases short, with 15 bases between. The CDR3 totals 16 residues. CDR3 sequence: CASSDGYRTNYNEQFF. The CDR3 nucleotides are TGTGCCAGCAGTGATGGGTATAGGACAAACTACAATGAGCAGTTCTTC.

V and J are TRBV6-1 and TRBJ2-1; D perhaps matches TRBD2 (6 bases). The CDR3 has 10 residues. V shed 10 bases and J shed 7 bases, with 8 bases lying between them. The germline V gene has CDR1 MNHNS and CDR2 SASEGT. CDR3 in DNA: TGTGCCATTGGAGGGAATGAGCAGTTCTTC. Its protein is CAIGGNEQFF.

A single count supports this clone. The chain joins TRBV5-1 to TRBJ2-1; no clear D. Trimming took off 2 bases at V and 9 bases at J, with 21 bases between the two ends. CDR1 and CDR2 from the germline V gene are SGHRS and YFSETQ. This CDR3 spans 16 amino acids. CDR3 coding DNA: TGCGCCAGCAGCTTCGATAAACACTCGGTGGGCGGTGAGCAGTTCTTC. It specifies CASSFDKHSVGGEQFF.